This entry lists 24 T cell receptor beta chains sequenced from one sample in a study of T cells in Graves' hyperthyroidism and ophthalmopathy. RNA transcripts gave rise to amplified TCR beta CDR3 regions. HTBI primers were the set used in a first-round RT-PCR of the TCR CDR3. TCRdb used MiXCR to reprocess the multiplex PCR reads, holding one entry per CDR3 protein. Among about 740,000 distinct CDR3 sequences listed, around 13% were seen once. Sequencing was performed on blood. These receptors originate from a woman aged 18-29 years with Graves' hyperthyroidism.

This clonotype was detected ten times or more. DNA for the CDR3: TGTGCCAGCAGTTTGGCTAGCGGGAGGATTGTCGAGCAGTACTTC. This sequence encodes CASSLASGRIVEQYF. This chain links TRBV27 with TRBJ2-7, with 11 bases fitting TRBD2. The CDR3 has 15 residues. CDR1 MNHEY and CDR2 SMNVEV come from the germline V gene (reference sequence). J lost 6 bases, V lost 3 bases, and 7 bases had no gene match.

This clonotype was seen repeatedly, ten times or more. J is TRBJ1-5 and V is TRBV5-5; 7 nucleotides match TRBD1. The germline gives CDR1 SGHKS, CDR2 YYEKEE (reference sequence). The V segment lost 0 bases and the J segment 3 bases; nucleotides outside the gene matches: 3. CDR3 length equals 15 residues. DNA of the CDR3: TGTGCCAGCAGCTTGGCCGGGACAGTCAATCAGCCCCAGCATTTT. This gives the protein CASSLAGTVNQPQHF.

This clonotype has more than one count but fewer than ten. The V gene is TRBV6-4, the J gene TRBJ1-5; D remains ambiguous. Trimming stripped 3 bases from V and 7 bases from J, with 10 bases between. Germline V gives CDR1 MRHNA, CDR2 SNTAGT. The CDR3 sequence is 13 residues long. CDR3: CASSEAGEQPQHF. Here the CDR3 DNA reads TGTGCCAGCAGTGAAGCAGGAGAACAGCCCCAGCATTTT.

This clonotype was counted many times. CDR3 region: CASSLALADTGELFF. As DNA, the CDR3 is TGTGCCAGCAGCTTAGCACTAGCGGACACCGGGGAGCTGTTTTTT. This chain connects TRBV11-2 to TRBJ2-2, with TRBD2 matching 8 bases. V shed 1 base, J shed 3 bases, and the junction held 1 base outside the gene matches. This CDR3 contains 15 residues. Germline V gene data show CDR1 as SGHAT and CDR2 as FQNNGV.

This clonotype was observed a few times. V is TRBV19 and J is TRBJ2-5; D is perhaps TRBD2 (6 bases). CDR1 is LNHDA and CDR2 is SQIVND in the germline V gene (reference sequence). CDR3 length equals 15 residues. Trimming took 3 bases from V and 5 from J, leaving 16 bases between them. CDR3 in DNA: TGTGCCAGTAGTATCCGGCGGGAACGAGGGGAGACCCAGTACTTC. Translated: CASSIRRERGETQYF.

This clonotype has at least ten counts. The chain recombines TRBV7-8 with TRBJ2-5, with D uncertain. This CDR3 is 14 amino acids long. Trimming took 4 bases from V and 5 from J, leaving 14 bases between them. Germline V lookup: CDR1 SGHVS, CDR2 FQNEAQ. This CDR3 reads CASSSEVYEETQYF. CDR3 DNA: TGTGCCAGCAGCTCCGAAGTCTACGAGGAGACCCAGTACTTC.

This clonotype came up once. The chain employs TRBV5-6 and TRBJ2-2, with 8 nucleotides matching TRBD2. With 4 bases clipped from V and 6 bases from J, the junction kept 17 bases outside the gene matches. From germline, CDR1 is SGHDT and CDR2 YYEEEE. The length of the CDR3 is 18 residues. CDR3 region: CASSLGRFGTRLAGELFF. CDR3 bases: TGTGCCAGCAGCCTCGGCCGGTTCGGGACTAGATTAGCCGGGGAGCTGTTTTTT.

This chain uses TRBV30 with TRBJ2-6; D tentatively reads TRBD1 or TRBD2 (6 bases each). This CDR3 is 15 amino acids long. Trimming took off 1 base at V and 4 bases at J, with 11 bases between the two ends. Germline CDR1 reads GTSNPN; CDR2 reads SVGIG (reference sequence). CDR3 coding DNA: TGTGCCTGGAGTGGAGGGGGGAAAGGGGCCAACGTCCTGACTTTC. Its protein product is CAWSGGGKGANVLTF. The entire variable domain, with the rest obtained from reference TRBV30 and TRBJ2-6, is as follows: SQTIHQWPATLVQPVGSPLSLECTVEGTSNPNLYWYRQAAGRGLQLLFYSVGIGQISSEVPQNLSASRPQDRQFILSSKKLLLSDSGFYLCAWSGGGKGANVLTFGAGSRLTVL.

This clonotype was recorded at least ten times. The genes are TRBV7-2 and TRBJ2-5, with D unclear. CDR1 is SGHTA, CDR2 FQGNSA, per germline. This CDR3 spans 13 amino acids. The V and J ends lost 6 bases and 3 bases respectively, with 11 bases between them. The CDR3: CASSSEPEETQYF. For the CDR3, the DNA is TGTGCCAGCAGTTCCGAACCCGAAGAGACCCAGTACTTC.

This clonotype occurred a few times. This sequence joins TRBV29-1 and TRBJ2-5; D tentatively reads TRBD1 or TRBD2 (5 bases each). The CDR3 covers 16 residues. Germline V gives CDR1 SQVTM, CDR2 ANQGSEA. V lost 4 bases and J lost 5, with 23 bases in between. The CDR3 loop is CSVGYWGRAIEETQYF. The CDR3 bases are TGCAGCGTTGGGTACTGGGGACGGGCCATCGAGGAGACCCAGTACTTC.

This clonotype was counted between two and nine times. The chain recombines TRBV20-1 with TRBJ1-3, with 9 bases matching TRBD1. V lost 2 bases to trimming and J lost 2 bases; unmatched junction nucleotides: 4. This CDR3 has 15 amino acids. Germline V gene data show CDR1 as DFQATT and CDR2 as SNEGSKA (reference sequence). As DNA, the CDR3 is TGCAGTGCTAGACCAGGGACAGGGACTGGAAACACCATATATTTT. Its protein product is CSARPGTGTGNTIYF.

This clonotype was detected only a few times. The germline gene is not matched at one end of the junction; a read error may be the cause. The chain carries TRBV11-2 and TRBJ1-1; 12 bases are a match to TRBD1. Germline CDR1 SGHAT, CDR2 FQNNGV. The CDR3 is 12 residues long. The CDR3 reads CASGTGGTEALF. The CDR3 bases are TGTGCCAGCGGGACAGGGGGCACTGAAGCTCTCTTT.

This clonotype was recorded at least ten times. The gene calls are TRBV5-8 and TRBJ2-4, with D perhaps TRBD2 (7 bases). CDR3 length equals 15 residues. The V gene lost 3 bases and the J gene lost 2 bases, with 12 bases spanning the gap. CDR1 is SGHTS, CDR2 YDEGEE, per germline. CDR3 nucleotides: TGTGCCAGCAGCTCATGGGGGGGGCCCAAAAACATTCAGTACTTC. This translates into CASSSWGGPKNIQYF.

This clonotype occurred many times. The chain carries TRBV7-2 and TRBJ2-3; D uncertain. V lost 3 bases and J 2 bases, leaving 9 bases between the germline ends. Looked up from germline, CDR1 is SGHTA and CDR2 is FQGNSA. There are 14 residues in the CDR3. CDR3 bases: TGTGCCAGCAGCTTTACAGACTCCACAGATACGCAGTATTTT. It codes for CASSFTDSTDTQYF.

In this sample, this clonotype turned up a few times. V is TRBV28 and J is TRBJ2-5; 7 bases are shared with TRBD2. V dropped 5 bases and J dropped 2; count of bases not matched to a gene: 5. The germline V gene has CDR1 MDHEN and CDR2 SYDVKM. The CDR3 totals 14 residues. The CDR3 region is CASSRPSGQETQYF. The CDR3 DNA reads TGTGCCAGCAGTCGTCCTAGCGGTCAAGAGACCCAGTACTTC.

At least ten counts were recorded for this clonotype. This sequence joins TRBV7-9 and TRBJ1-5, with 10 bases that match TRBD1. CDR1 is SEHNR and CDR2 is FQNEAQ in the germline V gene (reference sequence). CDR3 length equals 15 residues. J gave up 3 bases and V 7 bases, and 6 bases lay outside the gene matches. In DNA, the CDR3 is TGTGCCAGCACCCCGGGACAGGGGCTCAATCAGCCCCAGCATTTT. Translation: CASTPGQGLNQPQHF.

This clonotype was found a few times. The V call is TRBV6-5, the J call TRBJ2-7; possible D gene TRBD2, 6 bases. V was pared by 0 bases and J by 2 bases, with 14 bases between. Germline loops: CDR1 MNHEY, CDR2 SVGAGI. This CDR3 region has 16 residues. The CDR3, as DNA: TGTGCCAGCAGTTACTCGCCGAGCGGGCCTACCTACGAGCAGTACTTC. Residues: CASSYSPSGPTYEQYF.

The rearrangement links TRBV29-1 to TRBJ1-3, with 8 bases fitting TRBD1. The length of the CDR3 is 14 residues. In germline, CDR1 is SQVTM, CDR2 ANQGSEA. After removal of 7 bases from V and 2 bases from J, the junction contained 7 bases not matched to a gene. The CDR3 here is CSAIGTGPGNTIYF. The CDR3 DNA sequence: TGCAGCGCTATCGGGACAGGTCCTGGAAACACCATATATTTT.

This clonotype was picked up many times. J is TRBJ1-5 and V is TRBV27, with unresolved D. CDR3 length: 15 amino acids. V lost 3 bases to trimming and J lost 0 bases, with 9 bases between them. CDR1 and CDR2 from the germline V gene are MNHEY and SMNVEV (reference sequence). The CDR3 sequence: CASSLALNSNQPQHF. CDR3 DNA sequence: TGTGCCAGCAGTTTGGCCTTAAATAGCAATCAGCCCCAGCATTTT.

V and J are TRBV29-1 and TRBJ2-3; maybe TRBD1 (7 bases). The V gene's germline CDR1 is SQVTM and CDR2 ANQGSEA. This CDR3 has 13 amino acids. V lost 6 bases and J 0 bases, leaving 10 bases between the germline ends. The CDR3 region is CSVQGTSTDTQYF. CDR3 nucleotide sequence: TGCAGCGTACAGGGGACTAGCACAGATACGCAGTATTTT.

J is TRBJ2-5 and V is TRBV7-2; tentative D call: TRBD2 (6 bases). Germline CDR1 and CDR2: SGHTA and FQGNSA. Between the trimmed V and J ends, which lost 5 bases and 4 bases, there was a span of 20 bases. This CDR3 is built from 16 residues. The CDR3 loop reads CASSVYRGTRAETQYF. DNA for the CDR3: TGTGCCAGCAGCGTCTATCGGGGGACCCGGGCAGAGACCCAGTACTTC.

The sample holds a few counts of this clonotype. The rearrangement links TRBV7-9 to TRBJ2-1; either TRBD1 or TRBD2 may fit D (5 bases each). This CDR3 has 15 amino acids. V lost 1 base and J lost 8, with 15 bases in between. Germline CDR1 is SEHNR and CDR2 is FQNEAQ (reference sequence). The CDR3 here is CASSLVFVRDHEQFF. CDR3 nucleotides: TGTGCCAGCAGCTTAGTTTTTGTAAGGGACCATGAGCAGTTCTTC. The variable domain in full, completed from reference TRBV7-9 and TRBJ2-1, reads DTGVSQNPRHKITKRGQNVTFRCDPISEHNRLYWYRQTLGQGPEFLTYFQNEAQLEKSRLLSDRFSAERPKGSFSTLEIQRTEQGDSAMYLCASSLVFVRDHEQFFGPGTRLTVL.

The sample holds many counts of this clonotype. V and J are TRBV30 and TRBJ2-7, with D tentatively TRBD1 or TRBD2 (5 bases each). Trimming stripped 0 bases from V and 4 bases from J, with 16 bases between. Germline V gene lookup returns CDR1 GTSNPN and CDR2 SVGIG (reference sequence). This CDR3 comprises 15 residues. The CDR3 reads CAWSVPGGTLYEQYF. The CDR3 coding sequence is TGTGCCTGGAGTGTACCTGGTGGGACCCTTTACGAGCAGTACTTC.

This clonotype was detected many times. The chain employs TRBV6-1 and TRBJ2-1; 10 nucleotides match TRBD2. Looked up from germline, CDR1 is MNHNS and CDR2 is SASEGT. V lost 6 bases to trimming and J lost 9 bases; unmatched junction nucleotides: 8. The CDR3 is 14 residues long. The CDR3 region has the DNA TGTGCCAGCAGGAGCGGGAGGGTTACCGGTGAGCAGTTCTTC. Translation: CASRSGRVTGEQFF.